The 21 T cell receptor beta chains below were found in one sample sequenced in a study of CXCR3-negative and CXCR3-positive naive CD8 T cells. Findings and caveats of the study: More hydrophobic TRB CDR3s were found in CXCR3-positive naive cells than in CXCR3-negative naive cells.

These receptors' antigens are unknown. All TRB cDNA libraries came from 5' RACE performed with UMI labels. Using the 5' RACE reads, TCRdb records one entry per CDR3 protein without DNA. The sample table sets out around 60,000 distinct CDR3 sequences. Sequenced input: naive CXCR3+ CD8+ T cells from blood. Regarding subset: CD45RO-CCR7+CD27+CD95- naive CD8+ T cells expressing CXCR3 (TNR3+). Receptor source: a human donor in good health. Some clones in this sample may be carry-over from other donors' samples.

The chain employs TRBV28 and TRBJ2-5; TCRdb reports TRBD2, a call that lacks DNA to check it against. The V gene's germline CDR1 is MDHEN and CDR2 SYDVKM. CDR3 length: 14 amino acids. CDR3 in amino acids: CASSLAPRAQSQYF. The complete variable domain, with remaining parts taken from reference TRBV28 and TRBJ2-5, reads DVKVTQSSRYLVKRTGEKVFLECVQDMDHENMFWYRQDPGLGLRLIYFSYDVKMKEKGDIPEGYSVSREKKERFSLILESASTNQTSMYLCASSLAPRAQSQYFGPGTRLLVL.

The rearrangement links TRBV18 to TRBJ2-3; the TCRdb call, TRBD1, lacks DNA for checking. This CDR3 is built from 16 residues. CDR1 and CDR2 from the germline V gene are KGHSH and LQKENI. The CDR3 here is CASSPMGVRVTDTQYF. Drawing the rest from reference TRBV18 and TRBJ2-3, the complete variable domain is NAGVMQNPRHLVRRRGQEARLRCSPMKGHSHVYWYRQLPEEGLKFMVYLQKENIIDESGMPKERFSAEFPKEGPSILRIQQVVRGDSAAYFCASSPMGVRVTDTQYFGPGTRLTVL.

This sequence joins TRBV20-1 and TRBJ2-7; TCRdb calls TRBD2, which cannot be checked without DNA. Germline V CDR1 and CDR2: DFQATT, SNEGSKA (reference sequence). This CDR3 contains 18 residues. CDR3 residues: CSARGTSGGAITSYEQYF.

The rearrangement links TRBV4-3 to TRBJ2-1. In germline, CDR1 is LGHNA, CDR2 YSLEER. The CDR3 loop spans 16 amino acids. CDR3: CASSQVRDRYYNEQFF.

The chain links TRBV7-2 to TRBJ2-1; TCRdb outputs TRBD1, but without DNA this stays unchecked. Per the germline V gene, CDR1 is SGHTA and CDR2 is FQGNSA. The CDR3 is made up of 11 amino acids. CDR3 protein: CASSPGDEQFF.

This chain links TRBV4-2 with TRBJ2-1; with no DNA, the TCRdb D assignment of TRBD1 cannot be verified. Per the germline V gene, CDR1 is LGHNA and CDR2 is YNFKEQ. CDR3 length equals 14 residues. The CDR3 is CASTTGARWDEQFF.

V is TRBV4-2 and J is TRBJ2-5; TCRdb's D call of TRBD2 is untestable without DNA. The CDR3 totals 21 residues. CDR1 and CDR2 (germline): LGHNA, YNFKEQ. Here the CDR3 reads CASSQDLWASTSGGAVETQYF.

The CDR3 is CASRGTGDAQPQHF. The chain recombines TRBV16 with TRBJ1-5; TCRdb returns TRBD1, unconfirmable since there is no DNA. The CDR3 contains 14 residues. CDR1 is KGHSY, CDR2 FQNENV, per germline.

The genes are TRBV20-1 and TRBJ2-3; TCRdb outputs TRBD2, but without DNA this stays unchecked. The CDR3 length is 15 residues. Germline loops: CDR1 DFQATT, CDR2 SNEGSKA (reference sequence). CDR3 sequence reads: CSARVSGSSTDTQYF.

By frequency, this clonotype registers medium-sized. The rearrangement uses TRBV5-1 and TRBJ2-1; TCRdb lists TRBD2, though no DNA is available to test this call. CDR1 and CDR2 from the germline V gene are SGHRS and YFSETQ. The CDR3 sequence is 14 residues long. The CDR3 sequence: CASSGSGAYNEQFF. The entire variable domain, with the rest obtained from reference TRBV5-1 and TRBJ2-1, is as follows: KAGVTQTPRYLIKTRGQQVTLSCSPISGHRSVSWYQQTPGQGLQFLFEYFSETQRNKGNFPGRFSGRQFSNSRSEMNVSTLELGDSALYLCASSGSGAYNEQFFGPGTRLTVL.

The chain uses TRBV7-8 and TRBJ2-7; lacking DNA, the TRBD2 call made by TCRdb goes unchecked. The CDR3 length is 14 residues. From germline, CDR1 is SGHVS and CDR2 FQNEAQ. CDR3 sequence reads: CASSPTSGGFEQYF.

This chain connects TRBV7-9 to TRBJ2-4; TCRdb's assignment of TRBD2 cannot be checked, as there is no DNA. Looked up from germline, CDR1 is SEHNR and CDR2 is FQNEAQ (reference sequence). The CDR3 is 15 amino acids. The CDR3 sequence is CASSGSGGSKNIQYF.

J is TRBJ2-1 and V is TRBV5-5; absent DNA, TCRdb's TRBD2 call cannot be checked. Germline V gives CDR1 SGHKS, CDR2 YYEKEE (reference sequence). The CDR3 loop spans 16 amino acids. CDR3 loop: CASSLASDLVYNEQFF. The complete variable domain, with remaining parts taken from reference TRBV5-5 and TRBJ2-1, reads DAGVTQSPTHLIKTRGQQVTLRCSPISGHKSVSWYQQVLGQGPQFIFQYYEKEERGRGNFPDRFSARQFPNYSSELNVNALLLGDSALYLCASSLASDLVYNEQFFGPGTRLTVL.

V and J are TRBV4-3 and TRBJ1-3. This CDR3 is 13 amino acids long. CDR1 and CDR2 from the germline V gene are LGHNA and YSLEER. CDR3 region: CASSQEEGNTIYF.

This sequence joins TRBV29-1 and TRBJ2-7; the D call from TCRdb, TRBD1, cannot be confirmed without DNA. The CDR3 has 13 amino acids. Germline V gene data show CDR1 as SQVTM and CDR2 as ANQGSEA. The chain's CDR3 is CSVETRDPYEQYF.

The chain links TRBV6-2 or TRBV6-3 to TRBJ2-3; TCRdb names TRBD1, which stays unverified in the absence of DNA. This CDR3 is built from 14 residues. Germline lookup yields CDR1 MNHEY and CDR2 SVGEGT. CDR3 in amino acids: CASRPGQGPDTQYF.

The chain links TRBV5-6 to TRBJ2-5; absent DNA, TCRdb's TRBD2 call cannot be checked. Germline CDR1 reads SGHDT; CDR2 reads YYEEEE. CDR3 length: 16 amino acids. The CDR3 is CASSLALADFSETQYF.

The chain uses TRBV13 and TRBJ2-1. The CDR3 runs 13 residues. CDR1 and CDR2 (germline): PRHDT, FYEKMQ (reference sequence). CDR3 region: CASSLGPSGEQFF. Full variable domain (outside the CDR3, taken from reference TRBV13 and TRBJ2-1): AAGVIQSPRHLIKEKRETATLKCYPIPRHDTVYWYQQGPGQDPQFLISFYEKMQSDKGSIPDRFSAQQFSDYHSELNMSSLELGDSALYFCASSLGPSGEQFFGPGTRLTVL.

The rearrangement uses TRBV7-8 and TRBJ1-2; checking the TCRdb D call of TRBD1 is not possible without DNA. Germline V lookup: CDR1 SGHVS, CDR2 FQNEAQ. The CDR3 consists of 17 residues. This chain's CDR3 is CASSLLPGQAANYGYTF.

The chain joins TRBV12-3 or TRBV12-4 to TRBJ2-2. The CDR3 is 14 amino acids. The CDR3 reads CASSFPSNTGELFF.

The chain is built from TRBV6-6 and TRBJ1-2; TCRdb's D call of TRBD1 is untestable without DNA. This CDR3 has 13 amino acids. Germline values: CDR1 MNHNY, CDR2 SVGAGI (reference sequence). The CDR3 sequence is CASSYDRVYGYTF.